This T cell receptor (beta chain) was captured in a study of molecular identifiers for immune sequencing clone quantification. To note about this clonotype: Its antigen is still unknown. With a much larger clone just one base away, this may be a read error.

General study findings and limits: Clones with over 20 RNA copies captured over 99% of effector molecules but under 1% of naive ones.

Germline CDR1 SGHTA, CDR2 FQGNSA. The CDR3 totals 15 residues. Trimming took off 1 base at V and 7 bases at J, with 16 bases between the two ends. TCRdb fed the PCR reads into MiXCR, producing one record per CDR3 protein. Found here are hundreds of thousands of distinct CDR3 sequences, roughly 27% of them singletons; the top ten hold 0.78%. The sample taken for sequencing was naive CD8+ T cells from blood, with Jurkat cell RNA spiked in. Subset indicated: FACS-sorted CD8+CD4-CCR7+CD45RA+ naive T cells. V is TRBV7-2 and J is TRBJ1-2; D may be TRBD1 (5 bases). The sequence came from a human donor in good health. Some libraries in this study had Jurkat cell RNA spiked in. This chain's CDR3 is CASSLGAGTDFGYTF. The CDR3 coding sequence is TGTGCCAGCAGCTTAGGAGCGGGGACGGACTTTGGCTACACCTTC.